This T cell receptor (beta chain) was obtained from a study of spatial heterogeneity in lung cancer. General observations from the study: Relative to follow-up, resection was when ubiquitous expanded tumor TCRs appeared more in blood.

Time point reported: blood at routine non-recurrence follow-up after resection. Looked up from germline, CDR1 is SGHTA and CDR2 is FQGNSA. Trimming cost V 0 bases and J 0 bases, with 12 bases left between them. This CDR3 has 17 amino acids. TCRdb recomputed calls from the 5' RACE reads with MiXCR, one row per CDR3 protein. Here the sample spans some 20,000 distinct CDR3 sequences, 9% to 10% being singletons. The sample holds many counts of this clonotype. The antigen is unknown. The clonotype originates from a male donor with early-stage non-small cell lung cancer. The chain joins TRBV7-2 to TRBJ2-4; D might be TRBD2 (5 bases). The input for sequencing was PBMCs, taken at follow-up. In nucleotides, the CDR3 is TGTGCCAGCAGCTTAGCGCATGGGAGTCTAGCCAAAAACATTCAGTACTTC. This encodes CASSLAHGSLAKNIQYF.